This T cell receptor beta chain is from a study of vaccination and CD4 T cells after COVID-19. The wider study: A CEFX pool, an HIV-1 Nef pool, or else no peptide went into the control cultures.

The assay that was used to sequence DNA from cultured CD4+ T cells was the Oncomine TCR Beta short-read assay. TCRdb recomputed calls from the PCR reads with MiXCR, one row per CDR3 protein. The data show about 20,000 distinct CDR3 sequences, 45% to 70% seen once. Notes on this clonotype: The antigen remains unidentified.

CDR1 and CDR2 from the germline V gene are LNHDA and SQIVND (reference sequence). The CDR3 runs 14 residues. Trimming pared 7 bases from V and 9 bases from J, leaving 19 bases between. As to treatment: roughly 11-day PBMC culture with coronavirus spike peptide pools or control peptides (ViraFEST assay). General study findings and limits: In convalescent patients, 304 of 307 vaccine-specific clones were spike mono-reactive.

Sequencing used CD4+ T cells from blood, cultured in vitro. The clonotype originates from a human donor who had recovered from COVID-19. V gene TRBV19 combines with J gene TRBJ1-5; D may be TRBD1 (5 bases). The DNA for the CDR3 is TGTGCCAGTACCGGTCAGGGCTTTACTGGGCCCCAGCATTTT. Protein sequence: CASTGQGFTGPQHF.